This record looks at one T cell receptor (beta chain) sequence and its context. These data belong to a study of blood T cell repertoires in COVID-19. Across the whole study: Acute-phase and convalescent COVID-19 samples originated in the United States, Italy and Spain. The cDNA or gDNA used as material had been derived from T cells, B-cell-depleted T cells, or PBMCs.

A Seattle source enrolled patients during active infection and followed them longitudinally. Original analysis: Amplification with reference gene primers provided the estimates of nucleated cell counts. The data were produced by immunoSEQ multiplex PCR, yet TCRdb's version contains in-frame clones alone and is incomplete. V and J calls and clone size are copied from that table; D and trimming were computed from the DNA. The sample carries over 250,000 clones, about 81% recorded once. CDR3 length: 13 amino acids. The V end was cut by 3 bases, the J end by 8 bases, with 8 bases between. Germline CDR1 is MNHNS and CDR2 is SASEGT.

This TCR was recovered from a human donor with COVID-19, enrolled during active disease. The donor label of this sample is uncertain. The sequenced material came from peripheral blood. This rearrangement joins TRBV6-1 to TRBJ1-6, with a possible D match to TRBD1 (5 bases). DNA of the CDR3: TGTGCCAGCAGTGAGGGCAGGGATTCACCCCTCCACTTT. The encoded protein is CASSEGRDSPLHF.